The entry below gives a single T cell receptor beta chain sequence along with its context. This sample is drawn from a study of cytomegalovirus exposure and HLA in healthy donors. The CDR3 runs 17 residues. V lost 4 bases, J lost 2 bases, and 20 bases lay in between. Germline lookup yields CDR1 SGHVS and CDR2 FNYEAQ. This PCR relied on a set of 60 Vbeta primers and 13 Jbeta primers. TCRdb keeps only in-frame clones here, not all; method: immunoSEQ multiplex PCR. The data show about 150,000 clones, roughly 88% seen once. Sequencing was carried out using PBMCs. The TCR originated in a man aged 50 to 60 in good health and CMV-seropositive. The chain employs TRBV7-6 and TRBJ1-1; D is possibly TRBD1 (5 bases). The CDR3 DNA is TGTGCCAGCAGCTCAACCGCCGACAGCTTCTTAAACACTGAAGCTTTCTTT. It yields the protein CASSSTADSFLNTEAFF.